These T cell receptor beta chains were read from a single sample in a study of cytomegalovirus exposure and HLA in healthy donors. Profiled with immunoSEQ multiplex PCR; TCRdb holds only in-frame clones, not every one. The profile shows 150,000 or so clones, about 80% of them singletons. Specimen: PBMCs. The source is a woman between 35 and 50 years old in good health and CMV-seronegative. Both conserved end residues are part of each CDR3. Each record gives: J gene, V gene, D gene, clone size, CDR3 protein, CDR3 DNA. The D gene is left open where the match is weak. A clone size is listed for some rows: how often the clone was seen (once, few, many), or a class if it is expanded.

TRBJ2-2 TRBV7-3 TRBD2 once CASSLSSGTNTGELFF TGTGCCAGCAGCTTAAGTAGCGGGACTAACACCGGGGAGCTGTTTTTT
TRBJ2-5 TRBV7-9 TRBD2 . CASSLDSSGGRETQYF TGTGCCAGCAGCTTAGACAGTAGCGGGGGACGGGAGACCCAGTACTTC
TRBJ2-7 TRBV25-1 . . CASAGLYEQYF TGTGCCAGCGCTGGGCTCTACGAGCAGTACTTC
TRBJ2-2 TRBV11-3 . . CASSGAGANVGGELFF TGTGCCAGCAGCGGGGCAGGGGCGAATGTCGGCGGGGAGCTGTTTTTT
TRBJ1-5 TRBV18 . . CASSPSNSNQPQHF TGTGCCAGCTCACCGAGCAATAGCAATCAGCCCCAGCATTTT
TRBJ1-1 TRBV5-1 TRBD1 . CASSRQGAHFVAFF TGCGCCAGCAGCCGTCAGGGGGCGCACTTTGTTGCTTTCTTT
TRBJ2-5 TRBV11-3 . . CASSFVSGETQYF TGTGCCAGCAGCTTTGTCTCGGGAGAGACCCAGTACTTC
TRBJ2-3 TRBV7-8 TRBD2 . CASSLLPSGSGDTQYF TGTGCCAGCAGCTTACTCCCTAGCGGGAGTGGAGATACGCAGTATTTT
TRBJ2-5 TRBV6-5 . . CASSYGRRGLGETQYF TGTGCCAGCAGTTACGGCCGGCGGGGCCTAGGGGAGACCCAGTACTTC
TRBJ1-4 TRBV5-8 . few CASSYLRGKGLFF TGTGCCAGCAGCTACCTACGGGGGAAAGGACTGTTTTTT
TRBJ2-7 TRBV6-1 . . CASALSAYEQYF TGTGCCAGCGCGTTGTCCGCCTACGAGCAGTACTTC
TRBJ2-5 TRBV5-1 TRBD2 few CASSLRGEDQYF TGCGCCAGCAGCTTGCGGGGGGAGGACCAGTACTTC
TRBJ2-1 TRBV5-4 . few CASSLSGGSYNEQFF TGTGCCAGCAGCTTGTCTGGCGGATCCTACAATGAGCAGTTCTTC
TRBJ2-5 TRBV30 TRBD1 . CAWSATGGFRETQYF TGTGCCTGGAGCGCAACAGGGGGATTCCGAGAGACCCAGTACTTC
TRBJ2-7 TRBV18 TRBD2 . CASSVSGSYEQYF TGTGCCAGCTCAGTCAGCGGGAGTTACGAGCAGTACTTC
TRBJ1-2 TRBV18 TRBD1 . CASSPQGAIRFDGYTF TGTGCCAGCTCACCCCAGGGGGCGATTCGTTTTGATGGCTACACCTTC
TRBJ2-7 TRBV7-2 TRBD2 . CASSLTSGSYEQYF TGTGCCAGCAGCTTAACTAGCGGCTCCTACGAGCAGTACTTC
TRBJ1-2 TRBV6-1 TRBD1 once CASSRDRENGYTF TGTGCCAGCAGTCGGGACAGGGAGAATGGCTACACCTTC
TRBJ2-7 TRBV9 . . CASSPRGDGYYEQYF TGTGCCAGCAGCCCCAGGGGGGACGGCTACTACGAGCAGTACTTC
TRBJ2-1 TRBV7-8 TRBD2 few CASSSYGPSGRAKFF TGTGCCAGCAGCTCATATGGCCCTAGCGGGAGGGCCAAATTCTTC
TRBJ2-2 TRBV7-9 TRBD1 . CASRPGTANTGELFF TGTGCCAGCAGGCCCGGGACAGCCAACACCGGGGAGCTGTTTTTT
TRBJ1-2 TRBV18 . . CASSPRHLQGYGYTF TGTGCCAGCTCCCCCAGACACCTTCAGGGCTATGGCTACACCTTC
TRBJ1-2 TRBV7-9 . . CAIPTGGPVDYGYTF TGTGCCATCCCGACCGGGGGGCCCGTCGACTATGGCTACACCTTC
TRBJ1-2 TRBV6-1 . once CASSEANGGTYGYTF TGTGCCAGCAGTGAAGCGAACGGGGGTACCTATGGCTACACCTTC
TRBJ1-1 TRBV2 . . CASTLEGSTEAFF TGTGCCAGCACTCTGGAGGGGAGCACTGAAGCTTTCTTT
TRBJ2-1 TRBV5-8 . . CASSLGQRWFF TGTGCCAGCAGCTTGGGCCAGAGGTGGTTCTTC
TRBJ1-1 TRBV23-1 TRBD1 . CASNTGGRTEAFF TGCGCCAGCAATACAGGGGGCCGGACTGAAGCTTTCTTT
TRBJ1-5 TRBV19 . . CASSIRGVGGNQPQHF TGTGCCAGTAGTATCCGCGGGGTGGGTGGGAACCAGCCCCAGCATTTT
TRBJ2-1 TRBV28 TRBD2 . CASSSDIGGRASNEQFF TGTGCCAGCAGTTCGGACATTGGCGGGAGGGCCAGCAATGAGCAGTTCTTC
TRBJ1-6 TRBV7-3 . . CASSPVGGNSPLHF TGTGCCAGCAGCCCGGTCGGGGGTAATTCACCCCTCCACTTT
TRBJ1-5 TRBV7-2 . . CASTLGGAGQPQHF TGTGCCAGCACCCTAGGAGGGGCGGGTCAGCCCCAGCATTTT
TRBJ2-1 TRBV9 TRBD2 . CASSVGGRGSYNEQFF TGTGCCAGCAGCGTAGGCGGGAGAGGCTCCTACAATGAGCAGTTCTTC
TRBJ2-1 TRBV18 . once CASSPEQGGNEQFF TGTGCCAGCTCACCGGAACAGGGAGGGAATGAGCAGTTCTTC
TRBJ1-2 TRBV6-4 . . CASSEVQGSYGYTF TGTGCCAGCAGTGAAGTACAGGGAAGCTATGGCTACACCTTC
TRBJ2-7 TRBV5-6 TRBD1 . CASSGGQPYEQYF TGTGCCAGCAGTGGGGGACAGCCCTACGAGCAGTACTTC